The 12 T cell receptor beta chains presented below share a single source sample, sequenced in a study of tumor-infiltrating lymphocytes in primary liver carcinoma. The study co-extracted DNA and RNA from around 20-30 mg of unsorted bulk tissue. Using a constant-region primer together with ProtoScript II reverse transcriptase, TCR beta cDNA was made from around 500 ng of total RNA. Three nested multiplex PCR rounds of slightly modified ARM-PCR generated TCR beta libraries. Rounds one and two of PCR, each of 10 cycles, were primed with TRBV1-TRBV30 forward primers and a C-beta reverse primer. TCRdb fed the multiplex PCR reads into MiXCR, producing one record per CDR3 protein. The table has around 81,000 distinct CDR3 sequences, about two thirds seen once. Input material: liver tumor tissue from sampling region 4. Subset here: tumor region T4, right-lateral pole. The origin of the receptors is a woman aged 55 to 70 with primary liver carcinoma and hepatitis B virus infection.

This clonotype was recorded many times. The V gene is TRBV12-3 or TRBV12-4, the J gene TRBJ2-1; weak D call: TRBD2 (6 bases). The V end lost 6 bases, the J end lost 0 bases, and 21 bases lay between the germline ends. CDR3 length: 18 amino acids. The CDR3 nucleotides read TGTGCCAGCAGGTCACATCCCGGGACTGGCGACTCCTACAATGAGCAGTTCTTC. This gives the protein CASRSHPGTGDSYNEQFF.

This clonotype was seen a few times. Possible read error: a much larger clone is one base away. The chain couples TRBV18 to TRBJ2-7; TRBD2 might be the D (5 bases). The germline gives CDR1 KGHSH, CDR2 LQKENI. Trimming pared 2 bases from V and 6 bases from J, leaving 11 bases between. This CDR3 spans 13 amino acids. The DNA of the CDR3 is TGTGCCAGCTCACCATCGAGCGGACCCGAGCAGTACTTC. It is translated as CASSPSSGPEQYF.

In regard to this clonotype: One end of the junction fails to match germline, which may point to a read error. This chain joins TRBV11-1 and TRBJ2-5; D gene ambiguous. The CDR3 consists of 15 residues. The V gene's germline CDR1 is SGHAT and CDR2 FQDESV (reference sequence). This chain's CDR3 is CVSSPVVTTSATQYF. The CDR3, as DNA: TGTGTCAGCAGTCCCGTTGTCACCACAAGTGCGACCCAGTACTTC.

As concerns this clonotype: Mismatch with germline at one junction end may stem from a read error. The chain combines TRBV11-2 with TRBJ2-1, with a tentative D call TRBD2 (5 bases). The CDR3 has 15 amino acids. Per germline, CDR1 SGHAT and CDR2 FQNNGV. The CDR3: CASSSEGGENNERFF. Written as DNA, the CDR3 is TGTGCCAGCAGCTCAGAAGGTGGGGAGAACAATGAGCGGTTCTTC. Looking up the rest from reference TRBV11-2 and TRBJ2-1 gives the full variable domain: EAGVAQSPRYKIIEKRQSVAFWCNPISGHATLYWYQQILGQGPKLLIQFQNNGVVDDSQLPKDRFSAERLKGVDSTLKIQPAKLEDSAVYLCASSSEGGENNERFFGPGTRLTVL.

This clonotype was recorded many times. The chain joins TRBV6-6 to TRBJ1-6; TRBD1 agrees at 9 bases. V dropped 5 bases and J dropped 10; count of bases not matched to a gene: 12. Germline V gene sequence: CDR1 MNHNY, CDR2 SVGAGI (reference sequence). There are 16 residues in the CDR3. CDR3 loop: CASSTTTGGSRSPLHF. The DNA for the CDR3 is TGTGCCAGCAGTACCACAACAGGGGGCTCGAGGTCACCCCTCCACTTT.

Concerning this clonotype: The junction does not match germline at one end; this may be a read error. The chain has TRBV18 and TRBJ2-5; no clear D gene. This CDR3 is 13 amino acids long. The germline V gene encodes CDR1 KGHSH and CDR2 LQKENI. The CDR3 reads CASSPGHQGTQYF. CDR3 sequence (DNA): TGTGCCAGCTCACCAGGTCACCAAGGGACCCAGTACTTC.

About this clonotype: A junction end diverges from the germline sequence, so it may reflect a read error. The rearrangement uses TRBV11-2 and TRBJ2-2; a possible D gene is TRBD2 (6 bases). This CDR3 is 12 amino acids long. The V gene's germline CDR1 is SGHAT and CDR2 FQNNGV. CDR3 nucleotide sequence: TGTGTCAGCAGCTCCTGGGGCGGGGAGCGGTTTTTT. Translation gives CVSSSWGGERFF.

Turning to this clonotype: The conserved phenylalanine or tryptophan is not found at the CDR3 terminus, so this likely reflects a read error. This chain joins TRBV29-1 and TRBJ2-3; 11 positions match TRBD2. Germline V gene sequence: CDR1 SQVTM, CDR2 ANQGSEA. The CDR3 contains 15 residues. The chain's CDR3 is CNVGLAESSTYTQYI. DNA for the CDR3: TGCAACGTGGGACTAGCGGAGTCTAGCACATATACGCAGTATATT.

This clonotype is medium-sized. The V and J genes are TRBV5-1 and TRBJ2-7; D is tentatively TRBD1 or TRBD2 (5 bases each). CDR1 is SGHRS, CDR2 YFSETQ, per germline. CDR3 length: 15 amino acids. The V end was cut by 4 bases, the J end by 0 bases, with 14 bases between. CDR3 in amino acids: CASSPGTMSSYEQYF. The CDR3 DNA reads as TGCGCCAGCAGCCCCGGGACGATGAGCTCCTACGAGCAGTACTTC.

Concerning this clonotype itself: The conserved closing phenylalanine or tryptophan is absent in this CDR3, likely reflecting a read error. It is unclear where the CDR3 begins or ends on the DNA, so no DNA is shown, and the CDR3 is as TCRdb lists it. The CDR3 region is CASSPVGRGLVTGEPFS. This rearrangement joins TRBV11-2 to TRBJ2-2; the D call in the table, TRBD1, was not verified against the DNA. CDR1 SGHAT and CDR2 FQNNGV come from the germline V gene. The CDR3 extends over 17 residues, inclusive of both ends.

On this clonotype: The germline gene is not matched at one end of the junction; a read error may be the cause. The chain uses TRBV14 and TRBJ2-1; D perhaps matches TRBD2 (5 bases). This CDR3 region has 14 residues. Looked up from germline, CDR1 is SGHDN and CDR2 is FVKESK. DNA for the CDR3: TGTGCCGGCAGCCAAGCCCTAGCCGGCAATGAACAGTTCTTC. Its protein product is CAGSQALAGNEQFF.

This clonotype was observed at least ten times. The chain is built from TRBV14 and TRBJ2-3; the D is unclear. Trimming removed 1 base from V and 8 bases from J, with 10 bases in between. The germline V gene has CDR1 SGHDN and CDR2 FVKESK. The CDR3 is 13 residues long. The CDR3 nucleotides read TGTGCCAGCAGCCAAGTCGAAGGCCTTACGCAGTATTTT. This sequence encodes CASSQVEGLTQYF. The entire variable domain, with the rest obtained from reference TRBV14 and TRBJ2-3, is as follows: EAGVTQFPSHSVIEKGQTVTLRCDPISGHDNLYWYRRVMGKEIKFLLHFVKESKQDESGMPNNRFLAERTGGTYSTLKVQPAELEDSGVYFCASSQVEGLTQYFGPGTRLTVL.